The 22 T cell receptor beta chains given below trace back to one sample, sequenced in a study of control samples from healthy donors and cancer patients. Clones were sequenced by immunoSEQ multiplex PCR, and TCRdb holds only the in-frame ones, with some missing. Of tens of thousands of clones in the sample, over 90% are singletons; the top ten hold more than 2.5%. The sequenced sample was blood. The source is a woman aged 30 to 39 in good health.

The gene calls are TRBV12-5 and TRBJ1-1; 12 nucleotides line up with TRBD1. V shed 1 base and J 4 bases; nucleotides not matched to a gene: 7. Germline CDR1 is LGHNT and CDR2 is FRNRAP. The CDR3 length is 17 residues. CDR3 in amino acids: CASGLGDRGLQGTEAFF. The CDR3 bases are TGTGCTAGTGGTTTGGGGGACAGGGGGCTTCAGGGCACTGAAGCTTTCTTT.

The chain couples TRBV10-3 to TRBJ1-6; D remains unclear. CDR3 length: 14 residues. Per germline, CDR1 ENHRY and CDR2 SYGVKD. Trimming removed 0 bases at V and 10 bases at J, with 10 bases between. In DNA, the CDR3 is TGTGCCATCAGTGAGTCGAAGTTTGGGTCACCCCTCCACTTT. Its translation is CAISESKFGSPLHF.

This clone was detected only once. This sequence joins TRBV9 and TRBJ2-1, with D possibly called TRBD1 or TRBD2 (6 bases each). The V gene's germline CDR1 is SGDLS and CDR2 YYNGEE. This CDR3 comprises 14 residues. Trimming shortened V by 4 bases and J by 8 bases, and 16 bases separated the two germline ends. In DNA, the CDR3 is TGTGCCAGCAGCATACCGGGGGCCCGGGATGAGCAGTTCTTC. It specifies CASSIPGARDEQFF.

The CDR3 spells CASSPGSSGNTIYF. Written as DNA, the CDR3 is TGTGCCAGCAGTCCGGGATCCTCTGGAAACACCATATATTTT. The chain links TRBV28 to TRBJ1-3; D is ambiguous. The CDR3 has 14 residues. Germline CDR1 reads MDHEN; CDR2 reads SYDVKM. V was shortened by 5 bases and J by 0 bases, with 8 bases between the two germline ends. Full variable domain (outside the CDR3, taken from reference TRBV28 and TRBJ1-3): DVKVTQSSRYLVKRTGEKVFLECVQDMDHENMFWYRQDPGLGLRLIYFSYDVKMKEKGDIPEGYSVSREKKERFSLILESASTNQTSMYLCASSPGSSGNTIYFGEGSWLTVV.

The chain joins TRBV7-9 to TRBJ1-2; 9 nucleotides line up with TRBD1. The V gene's germline CDR1 is SEHNR and CDR2 FQNEAQ (reference sequence). V shed 2 bases and J 6 bases; nucleotides not matched to a gene: 10. CDR3 size: 16 residues. The CDR3 loop reads CASSLLFRDRADGYTF. Here the CDR3 DNA reads TGTGCCAGCAGCTTACTCTTCCGGGACAGGGCTGATGGCTACACCTTC.

This clone was recorded once. The V gene is TRBV5-1, the J gene TRBJ1-3, with D unclear. The length of the CDR3 is 18 residues. Germline values: CDR1 SGHRS, CDR2 YFSETQ. Between the trimmed V and J ends, which lost 0 bases and 3 bases, there was a span of 19 bases. The CDR3 here is CASSLGRNPAPHGNTIYF. The CDR3, as DNA: TGCGCCAGCAGCTTGGGACGCAACCCAGCGCCTCATGGAAACACCATATATTTT.

The chain combines TRBV7-9 with TRBJ1-4, with TRBD1 identical over 7 bases. V lost 3 bases to trimming and J lost 7 bases; unmatched junction nucleotides: 11. Germline CDR1 reads SEHNR; CDR2 reads FQNEAQ (reference sequence). The CDR3 runs to 16 residues. CDR3: CASSFQGGSGSEKLFF. In DNA, the CDR3 is TGTGCCAGCAGCTTTCAGGGGGGCTCGGGAAGTGAAAAACTGTTTTTT.

V is TRBV4-1 and J is TRBJ1-4, with a weak D call TRBD1 (5 bases). Per the germline V gene, CDR1 is MGHRA and CDR2 is YSYEKL. The CDR3 length is 16 residues. Trimming pared 5 bases from V and 5 bases from J, leaving 18 bases between. The CDR3 spells CASSATTLWGNEKLFF. DNA of the CDR3: TGCGCCAGCAGCGCAACTACACTGTGGGGGAATGAAAAACTGTTTTTT.

The count of this clone is one. This sequence joins TRBV7-2 and TRBJ2-3; D unresolved. Germline V CDR1 and CDR2: SGHTA, FQGNSA. Trimming took 2 bases from V and 5 from J, leaving 5 bases between them. The CDR3 runs to 12 residues. CDR3: CASSLNIDTQYF. The CDR3 nucleotides are TGTGCCAGCAGCTTAAATATAGATACGCAGTATTTT.

The V call is TRBV29-1, the J call TRBJ2-3; 10 bases match TRBD2. From germline, CDR1 is SQVTM and CDR2 ANQGSEA. The CDR3 runs to 14 residues. With V trimmed by 7 bases and J by 3 bases, 7 bases remained unmatched. The CDR3 reads CSGVSGLATDTQYF. The CDR3 DNA reads TGCAGCGGAGTCTCGGGACTAGCGACAGATACGCAGTATTTT.

The rearrangement uses TRBV12-5 and TRBJ2-3; D gene unclear. Germline loops: CDR1 LGHNT, CDR2 FRNRAP. Trimming cost V 6 bases and J 1 base, with 2 bases left between them. This CDR3 contains 11 residues. This CDR3 reads CASGRTDTQYF. The CDR3 nucleotides read TGTGCTAGTGGACGCACAGATACGCAGTATTTT.

The chain employs TRBV7-8 and TRBJ1-3; D is unresolved. The CDR3 covers 12 residues. In germline, CDR1 is SGHVS, CDR2 FQNEAQ. V dropped 2 bases and J dropped 4 bases, with 3 bases sitting between them. Here the CDR3 reads CASSLRGNTIYF. The CDR3 DNA is TGTGCCAGCAGCTTACGCGGAAACACCATATATTTT.

This clone came up a few times. The gene calls are TRBV19 and TRBJ2-1; tentatively, D is TRBD1 (6 bases). CDR1 and CDR2 from the germline V gene are LNHDA and SQIVND (reference sequence). Trimming left V 3 bases short and J 1 base short, with 13 bases between. This CDR3 has 16 residues. CDR3 sequence reads: CASSIIRGRSYNEQFF. The CDR3 DNA follows: TGTGCCAGTAGTATCATCAGGGGTAGGTCCTACAATGAGCAGTTCTTC.

For the CDR3, the DNA is TGTGCCTGGAGGGTCAGGGGAAGCAATCAGCCCCAGCATTTT. Translation: CAWRVRGSNQPQHF. The gene calls are TRBV30 and TRBJ1-5, with D perhaps TRBD1 (6 bases). The CDR3 loop spans 14 amino acids. V gave up 3 bases and J gave up 1 base, with 10 bases separating them. Germline CDR1 GTSNPN, CDR2 SVGIG (reference sequence).

The sample holds one count of this clone. This chain connects TRBV5-1 to TRBJ2-2; possible D gene TRBD2, 5 bases. The germline gives CDR1 SGHRS, CDR2 YFSETQ. The V end lost 4 bases, the J end lost 6 bases, and 16 bases lay between the germline ends. The CDR3 extends over 15 amino acids. DNA of the CDR3: TGCGCCAGCAGCCCAGAACCGACTAACCCCGGGGAGCTGTTTTTT. Residues: CASSPEPTNPGELFF.

V is TRBV11-2 and J is TRBJ2-7; D perhaps matches TRBD1 (5 bases). V shed 0 bases and J shed 5 bases, with 8 bases lying between them. Looked up from germline, CDR1 is SGHAT and CDR2 is FQNNGV. The CDR3 contains 13 residues. The CDR3 sequence is CASSLDQGNEQYV. The CDR3 coding sequence is TGTGCCAGCAGCTTAGATCAGGGAAACGAGCAGTACGTC.

V gene TRBV10-1 combines with J gene TRBJ1-2; 7 bases match TRBD1. The V gene's germline CDR1 is WNHNN and CDR2 SYGVQD (reference sequence). V lost 3 bases to trimming and J lost 4 bases; unmatched junction nucleotides: 8. This CDR3 has 15 amino acids. The CDR3 here is CASSDSDRPPYGYTF. CDR3 coding DNA: TGCGCCAGCAGTGACTCGGACAGGCCCCCCTATGGCTACACCTTC.

V is TRBV19 and J is TRBJ2-5; a possible D gene is TRBD1 (6 bases). Per germline, CDR1 LNHDA and CDR2 SQIVND (reference sequence). CDR3 length: 15 residues. The V and J ends lost 3 bases and 2 bases respectively, with 13 bases between them. The CDR3 here is CASSIPTGRQETQYF. CDR3 in DNA: TGTGCCAGTAGTATCCCAACAGGGAGACAAGAGACCCAGTACTTC.

This chain connects TRBV5-6 to TRBJ1-6; TRBD1 agrees at 7 bases. This CDR3 region has 14 residues. CDR1 and CDR2 from the germline V gene are SGHDT and YYEEEE. J gave up 10 bases and V 3 bases, and 7 bases lay outside the gene matches. The CDR3 DNA follows: TGTGCCAGCAGCTCTCGACAGGGAGAATCACCCCTCCACTTT. Translation: CASSSRQGESPLHF.

The V gene is TRBV30, the J gene TRBJ2-1; no clear D gene. The germline V gene has CDR1 GTSNPN and CDR2 SVGIG (reference sequence). This CDR3 contains 12 residues. The ends were cut back, 3 bases at V and 4 bases at J, with 7 bases in the middle. The CDR3 DNA sequence: TGTGCCTGGAGCTATACGTACAATGAGCAGTTCTTC. Protein product: CAWSYTYNEQFF.

This chain connects TRBV29-1 to TRBJ2-2; D gene unclear. The V gene lost 6 bases and the J gene lost 3 bases, with 5 bases spanning the gap. Per germline, CDR1 SQVTM and CDR2 ANQGSEA. The CDR3 loop spans 11 amino acids. CDR3 amino acids: CSVMDTGELFF. The CDR3 nucleotides read TGCAGCGTCATGGACACCGGGGAGCTGTTTTTT.

The chain is built from TRBV19 and TRBJ2-5; D gene unclear. There are 13 residues in the CDR3. Trimming took off 2 bases at V and 2 bases at J, with 6 bases between the two ends. CDR1 and CDR2 from the germline V gene are LNHDA and SQIVND (reference sequence). Here the CDR3 DNA reads TGTGCCAGTAGTATACAGGTACAAGAGACCCAGTACTTC. As protein: CASSIQVQETQYF.